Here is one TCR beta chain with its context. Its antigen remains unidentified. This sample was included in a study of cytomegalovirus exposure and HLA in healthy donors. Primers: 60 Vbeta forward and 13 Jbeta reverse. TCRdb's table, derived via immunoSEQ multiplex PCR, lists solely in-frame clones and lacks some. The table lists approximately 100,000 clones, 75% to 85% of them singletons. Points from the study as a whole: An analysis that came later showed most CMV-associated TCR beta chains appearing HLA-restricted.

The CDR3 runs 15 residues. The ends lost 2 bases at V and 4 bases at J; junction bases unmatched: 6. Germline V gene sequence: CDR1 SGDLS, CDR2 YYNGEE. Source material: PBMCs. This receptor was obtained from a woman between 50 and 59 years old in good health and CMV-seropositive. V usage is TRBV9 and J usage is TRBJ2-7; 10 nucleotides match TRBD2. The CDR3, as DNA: TGTGCCAGCAGCGTGCAAGCGGGAGGGCCTTACGAGCAGTACTTC. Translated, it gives CASSVQAGGPYEQYF.